This is a list of T cell receptor beta chains from one sample in a study of blood T cell repertoires in COVID-19. Sequencing used immunoSEQ multiplex PCR; TCRdb keeps in-frame clones, though not all of them. The sample has some 340,000 clones; less than 85% are singletons. The material sequenced was peripheral blood. Receptors were obtained from a woman aged 18-29 years with acute or convalescent COVID-19. CDR3s include the opening cysteine and the closing phenylalanine or tryptophan. A D gene is named only where the DNA matches it firmly. Some rows have no size entry. The others give once, few or many, or a class for an expanded clone.

j_call,d_call,clone_size,v_call,cdr3_nt,cdr3_aa
TRBJ1-5,TRBD1,.,TRBV11-2,TGTGCCAGCAGCGCTACAGGGGCCGTAAATCAGCCCCAGCATTTT,CASSATGAVNQPQHF
TRBJ2-3,TRBD2,.,TRBV7-9,TGTGCCAGCAGCCCCGGGCAGACTAGCACCCCCCCAGATACGCAGTATTTT,CASSPGQTSTPPDTQYF
TRBJ2-5,TRBD2,.,TRBV9,TGTGCCAGCAGCCCAACTAGCGGCCAAGAGACCCAGTACTTC,CASSPTSGQETQYF
TRBJ1-1,.,.,TRBV5-6,TGTGCCAGCAGCTTGCGCAGGGTTAGTGTGGCTTTCTTT,CASSLRRVSVAFF
TRBJ1-6,TRBD1,few,TRBV5-8,TGTGCCAGCAGCTCTTCCCGGGACAGGGGAGGTGGTTCACCCCTCCACTTT,CASSSSRDRGGGSPLHF
TRBJ1-2,.,.,TRBV28,TGTGCCAGCACCGACTTCGGGGACACCGTCTCGCATGGCTACACCTTC,CASTDFGDTVSHGYTF
TRBJ1-2,.,.,TRBV2,TGTGCCAGCAGTGCTAGGGCAGGGGCCCCCTATGGCTACACCTTC,CASSARAGAPYGYTF
TRBJ2-2,TRBD1,few,TRBV6-1,TGTGCCAGCAGTGAATTTCTGGGACAGGGACCGGAGGGACTGTTTTTT,CASSEFLGQGPEGLFF
TRBJ1-1,.,.,TRBV5-1,TGCGCCAGCAGCTGGTCAGGTGACACTGAAGCTTTCTTT,CASSWSGDTEAFF
TRBJ2-5,.,.,TRBV12-3/TRBV12-4,TGTGCCAGCAGTTCGGGTGGGACCCAGTACTTC,CASSSGGTQYF
TRBJ2-1,TRBD2,once,TRBV11-2,TGTGCCAGCAGGGGGCGGGAGAGCTCCTACAATGAGCAGTTCTTC,CASRGRESSYNEQFF
TRBJ1-6,TRBD1,.,TRBV30,TGTGCCTGGAGTGTAGGACAGGGGACACCCCTCCACTTT,CAWSVGQGTPLHF
TRBJ1-2,.,.,TRBV15,TGTGCCACCAGCAGAGATACCCCAGGGGATTTCTATGGCTACACCTTC,CATSRDTPGDFYGYTF
TRBJ1-5,.,.,TRBV6-2/TRBV6-3,TGTGCCAGCAGTTACTTAGAGTCCTATCGCAATCAGCCCCAGCATTTT,CASSYLESYRNQPQHF
TRBJ1-1,TRBD1,.,TRBV4-1,TGCGCCAGCAGCCAACCGGGACAGGGGAATGAAGCTTTCTTT,CASSQPGQGNEAFF
TRBJ1-1,.,.,TRBV7-9,TGTGCCAGCAGCTTAGAGCAGGGGTACACTGAAGCTTTCTTT,CASSLEQGYTEAFF
TRBJ1-5,.,.,TRBV6-5,TGTGCCAGCAGTCGACTGAATAGCAATCAGCCCCAGCATTTT,CASSRLNSNQPQHF
TRBJ1-2,.,.,TRBV4-1,TGCGCCAGCAGCCAAGATCAAGCTTATCCTAACTATGGCTACACCTTC,CASSQDQAYPNYGYTF
TRBJ1-4,.,.,TRBV5-1,TGCGCCAGCAGTGATCCACCTCCAGTAGGAGTTGAAAAACTGTTTTTT,CASSDPPPVGVEKLFF
TRBJ1-2,.,once,TRBV3-1/TRBV3-2,TGTGCCAGCAGCCAAGATCCGGGCTATGGCTACACCTTC,CASSQDPGYGYTF
TRBJ2-5,.,.,TRBV6-1,TGTGCCAGCAGTGAATGGGACACAGTGTACCAAGAGACCCAGTACTTC,CASSEWDTVYQETQYF
TRBJ2-5,TRBD2,.,TRBV7-3,TGTGCCAGCAGTAGACTAGCGGGAGGGCCTCTAGAGACCCAGTACTTC,CASSRLAGGPLETQYF
TRBJ2-3,TRBD2,.,TRBV27,TGTGCCAGCAGTTTATCGCGGGGGGCGGGAGATACGCAGTATTTT,CASSLSRGAGDTQYF
TRBJ2-7,.,once,TRBV24-1,TGTGCCACCAGTGATACATTCAACTACGAGCAGTACTTC,CATSDTFNYEQYF
TRBJ1-5,TRBD1,.,TRBV2,TGTGCCACCCGGGAGACAGGGAATTTTGTACAGCCCCAGCATTTT,CATRETGNFVQPQHF
TRBJ1-2,.,few,TRBV3-1/TRBV3-2,TGTGCCAGCAGCCAAGATGCCAGAAGAGGCTACACCTTC,CASSQDARRGYTF
TRBJ1-2,.,many,TRBV12-3/TRBV12-4,TGTGCCAGCAGTTTAGAGGGGTATGGCTACACCTTC,CASSLEGYGYTF
TRBJ2-7,TRBD1,.,TRBV6-5,TGCGCCAGCGGCGTTGACAGGGGGACCCCCTACGAGCAGTACTTC,CASGVDRGTPYEQYF
TRBJ2-2,.,.,TRBV13,TGTGCCAGCAGCGCCAGGGGAACGAACACCGGGGAGCTGTTTTTT,CASSARGTNTGELFF
TRBJ1-5,.,.,TRBV19,TGTGCCAGTAGTATAGTAACAGAGATCAATCAGCCCCAGCATTTT,CASSIVTEINQPQHF
TRBJ1-2,TRBD1,.,TRBV25-1,TGTGCCAGCAGTGAACGACAGGGGGGAAACTATGGCTACACCTTC,CASSERQGGNYGYTF
TRBJ2-5,TRBD2,.,TRBV9,TGTGCCAGCAGCGTAGGGGGGACTAGTTCTTCGGAGACCCAGTACTTC,CASSVGGTSSSETQYF
TRBJ2-7,.,.,TRBV6-6,TGTGCCAGCAGTTACCGGGATCTCTACGAGCAGTACTTC,CASSYRDLYEQYF
TRBJ2-2,TRBD1,.,TRBV3-1/TRBV3-2,TGTGCCAGCAGACTGCACGGGACAGATAACACCGGGGAGCTGTTTTTT,CASRLHGTDNTGELFF
TRBJ2-2,TRBD2,.,TRBV28,TGTGCCAGCAGCCACTTACTCTCTACTAGCGGAGATGGGACCGGGGAGCTGTTTTTT,CASSHLLSTSGDGTGELFF
TRBJ2-6,.,few,TRBV10-3,TGTGCCATCAGTGAGAGGGAGGGGGTTGGGGCCAACGTCCTGACTTTC,CAISEREGVGANVLTF
TRBJ2-2,.,once,TRBV2,TGTGCCAGCAGCGATAACAGGGAAACCGGGGAGCTGTTTTTT,CASSDNRETGELFF
TRBJ2-7,.,once,TRBV27,TGTGCCAGCAGTTTATCGTTCCAGGGTAGGCAGTACGAGCAGTACTTC,CASSLSFQGRQYEQYF
TRBJ2-6,.,.,TRBV6-5,TGTGCCAGCAGCGCTACAGGGTCTGGGGCCAACGTCCTGACTTTC,CASSATGSGANVLTF